The source of this TCR beta chain is a study of blood T cell repertoires in COVID-19. Study background: The United States, Italy and Spain provided the acute and convalescent COVID-19 samples.

Original analysis: Estimated nucleated cell counts came from reference gene primer amplification. The protocol was immunoSEQ multiplex PCR, while the TCRdb copy is restricted to in-frame clones and leaves out a portion. That table gives V, J and clone size, and the DNA gave D and trimming. Of approximately 290,000 clones in the sample, around 82% were seen once. Germline CDR1 reads PRHDT; CDR2 reads FYEKMQ (reference sequence). CDR3 length equals 12 residues. Trimming shortened V by 6 bases and J by 7 bases, and 9 bases separated the two germline ends. This TCR came from a person aged 70 to 80 with COVID-19, enrolled during active disease. The rearrangement uses TRBV13 and TRBJ1-4; no firm D call. The sequenced sample was peripheral blood. The CDR3 sequence: CASSLSGEKLFF. The CDR3 DNA is TGTGCCAGCAGTCTTTCGGGTGAAAAACTGTTTTTT. The full variable domain, with the rest looked up from reference TRBV13 and TRBJ1-4, is AAGVIQSPRHLIKEKRETATLKCYPIPRHDTVYWYQQGPGQDPQFLISFYEKMQSDKGSIPDRFSAQQFSDYHSELNMSSLELGDSALYFCASSLSGEKLFFGSGTQLSVL.